Below are 14 T cell receptor beta chains sequenced from a single sample in a study of T cells in tuberculosis. Time point of the sample: new active TB diagnosis, blood taken before or within 7 days of starting treatment. The method was immunoSEQ multiplex PCR; TCRdb's version includes in-frame clones alone and lacks a portion of them. The sample holds around 30,000 clones, 92% seen once. Sequenced here: PBMCs, sampled at tuberculosis diagnosis. The receptors stem from an adult with tuberculosis.

The table lists this clone with a few counts. The chain is built from TRBV7-8 and TRBJ1-6; 8 nucleotides align to TRBD1. The length of the CDR3 is 14 residues. Trimming removed 5 bases from V and 7 bases from J; junction bases left unmatched: 4. The germline CDR1 and CDR2 sequences are SGHVS and FQNEAQ. The CDR3 coding sequence is TGTGCCAGCAGCATCGGGACAGGCAATTCACCCCTCCACTTT. It translates to CASSIGTGNSPLHF.

This clone has only one observation. The J gene is TRBJ2-7, the V gene TRBV5-4, with 11 positions matching TRBD2. Germline CDR1 SGHNT, CDR2 YYREEE (reference sequence). V lost 5 bases, J lost 6 bases, and 7 bases stayed unmatched. The CDR3 runs to 14 residues. The CDR3 DNA follows: TGTGCCAGCAGTGGGACTAGCGGATCGGGCGAGCAGTACTTC. As protein: CASSGTSGSGEQYF.

By share, this clone counts as medium-sized. J is TRBJ1-3 and V is TRBV2; 7 nucleotides align to TRBD1. The V gene end was trimmed by 8 bases and the J gene end by 0 bases; junction bases not matched to a gene: 7. This CDR3 has 15 residues. The V gene's germline CDR1 is SNHLY and CDR2 FYNNEI. DNA for the CDR3: TGTGCCAGCTACTCGGGACAGTCCTCTGGAAACACCATATATTTT. It is translated as CASYSGQSSGNTIYF.

V is TRBV25-1 and J is TRBJ2-3; no firm D call. The germline CDR1 and CDR2 sequences are MGHDK and SYGVNS. This CDR3 has 15 residues. V was trimmed by 4 bases and J by 1 base, leaving 12 bases between them. The CDR3 loop reads CASSGSGYRTDTQYF. CDR3 sequence (DNA): TGTGCCAGCAGTGGTAGTGGTTATCGCACAGATACGCAGTATTTT.

V and J are TRBV18 and TRBJ2-7, with TRBD1 matching over 9 bases. CDR1 is KGHSH and CDR2 is LQKENI in the germline V gene. This CDR3 has 14 amino acids. The V and J ends lost 3 bases and 7 bases, in that order; junction bases with no gene match: 7. The CDR3 protein is CASSPGTGYEEQYF. The CDR3 DNA sequence: TGTGCCAGCTCACCCGGGACAGGGTATGAGGAGCAGTACTTC.

J is TRBJ2-7 and V is TRBV6-4; TRBD1 might be the D (5 bases). The germline V and J ends were trimmed by 7 bases and 0 bases, with 19 bases remaining between them. CDR3 length: 16 residues. Germline CDR1 MRHNA, CDR2 SNTAGT. The CDR3 reads CASKFIGRANSYEQYF. In DNA, the CDR3 is TGTGCCAGCAAGTTTATAGGCAGGGCAAACTCCTACGAGCAGTACTTC.

CDR3 protein: CSVSHPGTIGGGEQFF. Written as DNA, the CDR3 is TGCAGCGTTTCCCATCCCGGGACTATCGGCGGGGGTGAGCAGTTCTTC. The chain uses TRBV29-1 and TRBJ2-1; 7 bases match TRBD2. The V and J ends lost 5 bases and 9 bases, in that order; junction bases with no gene match: 19. CDR1 is SQVTM and CDR2 is ANQGSEA in the germline V gene. The CDR3 runs to 16 residues.

The chain recombines TRBV5-1 with TRBJ2-3; 11 bases fit TRBD2. V lost 4 bases to trimming and J lost 9 bases; unmatched junction nucleotides: 10. CDR1 SGHRS and CDR2 YFSETQ come from the germline V gene. The CDR3 consists of 15 residues. CDR3 sequence: CASSPGGTSGETQYF. As DNA, the CDR3 is TGCGCCAGCAGCCCAGGTGGGACTAGCGGTGAAACGCAGTATTTT.

The rearrangement uses TRBV6-5 and TRBJ1-6; D remains unclear. In germline, CDR1 is MNHEY, CDR2 SVGAGI. The V gene lost 7 bases and the J gene lost 1 base, with 11 bases spanning the gap. The CDR3 runs 15 residues. The CDR3 is CASTPSRSYNSPLHF. DNA of the CDR3: TGTGCCAGCACGCCTAGTAGGTCCTATAATTCACCCCTCCACTTT.

The V and J genes are TRBV2 and TRBJ1-2; TRBD1 matches 8 bases. The CDR3 length is 15 residues. V shed 6 bases, J shed 2 bases, and the junction held 8 bases outside the gene matches. Germline V gene lookup returns CDR1 SNHLY and CDR2 FYNNEI. DNA of the CDR3: TGTGCCAGCAGCCTTAACAGGGGGAGGAACTATGGCTACACCTTC. It encodes CASSLNRGRNYGYTF.

V usage is TRBV2 and J usage is TRBJ2-3; TRBD2 matches 11 bases. V lost 10 bases and J lost 8; bases outside the gene matches: 14. This CDR3 has 15 residues. Germline CDR1 and CDR2: SNHLY and FYNNEI. For the CDR3, the DNA is TGTGCCATCCCTGACCCGACTAGCGGGAAAGGTACGCAGTATTTT. It encodes CAIPDPTSGKGTQYF.

V and J are TRBV4-1 and TRBJ2-5; TRBD2 matches at 9 bases. Judging by the DNA end, TRBJ2-7 fits better; the J call may be wrong. The CDR3 is made up of 14 amino acids. Germline CDR1 MGHRA, CDR2 YSYEKL. As DNA, the CDR3 is TGCGCCAGCAGCCAAGTTAGCGGGAGAAACGAGCAGTACTTC. Its protein product is CASSQVSGRNEQYF.

V and J are TRBV7-2 and TRBJ1-6, with 10 positions matching TRBD1. CDR3 size: 17 residues. The trim removed 4 bases at V and 2 bases at J, leaving 5 bases unmatched. Germline loops: CDR1 SGHTA, CDR2 FQGNSA. CDR3 residues: CASSSQGQGAYNSPLHF. CDR3 nucleotide sequence: TGTGCCAGCAGCTCCCAAGGACAGGGGGCCTATAATTCACCCCTCCACTTT.

CDR3 DNA: TGTGCCAGCAGCCCGCGGAGGGGAGAGGGCTACACCTTC. Translated, it gives CASSPRRGEGYTF. This chain uses TRBV6-5 with TRBJ1-2, with D tentatively TRBD1 (5 bases). CDR3 length: 13 amino acids. V lost 6 bases and J 8 bases, leaving 16 bases between the germline ends. Germline lookup yields CDR1 MNHEY and CDR2 SVGAGI.